Following are 5 T cell receptor beta chains from one sample sequenced in a study of blood T cell repertoires in COVID-19. TCRdb keeps only in-frame clones here, not all; method: immunoSEQ multiplex PCR. The sample shows a few hundred thousand clones, around 89% of them seen only once. The sample taken for sequencing was PBMCs or T cells enriched from blood (not recorded which). The receptors originated from a woman aged 35 to 49 with acute COVID-19.

As regards this clone: One end of the junction fails to match germline, which may point to a read error. The chain combines TRBV18 with TRBJ2-1; TRBD2 matches 7 bases. Germline CDR1 is KGHSH and CDR2 is LQKENI. The CDR3 loop spans 16 amino acids. CDR3 protein: CASSPPTLAVYNEQFF. In DNA, the CDR3 is TGTGCCAGTTCACCACCTACGCTAGCGGTGTACAATGAGCAGTTCTTC.

The CDR3 bases are TGTGCCAGCAGCCAGGGGCAGCTAAATGAAAAACTGTTTTTT. Residues: CASSQGQLNEKLFF. The chain carries TRBV28 and TRBJ1-4; D possibly corresponds to TRBD1 (6 bases). V was pared by 6 bases and J by 5 bases, with 13 bases between. Per germline, CDR1 MDHEN and CDR2 SYDVKM. CDR3 length: 14 amino acids.

This chain links TRBV5-1 with TRBJ1-4; D remains unclear. CDR1 SGHRS and CDR2 YFSETQ come from the germline V gene. The V gene lost 3 bases and the J gene lost 8 bases, with 14 bases spanning the gap. The CDR3 extends over 14 amino acids. The CDR3 DNA sequence: TGCGCCAGCAGCTGGGGAGAGGGAGGGGAAAAACTGTTTTTT. Protein product: CASSWGEGGEKLFF.

The count of this clone is one. The chain combines TRBV11-2 with TRBJ2-1; D is unresolved. Trimming shortened V by 4 bases and J by 7 bases, and 14 bases separated the two germline ends. There are 14 residues in the CDR3. CDR1 is SGHAT and CDR2 is FQNNGV in the germline V gene. The CDR3 region has the DNA TGTGCCAGCAGCTCAGACTTTGGCTTTAATGAGCAGTTCTTC. Translated, it gives CASSSDFGFNEQFF.

The chain links TRBV7-8 to TRBJ2-7, with D perhaps TRBD2 (6 bases). The CDR3 consists of 14 residues. Germline CDR1 and CDR2: SGHVS and FQNEAQ. With 5 bases removed from V and 9 bases from J, the gap between germline ends came to 20 bases. The CDR3 region has the DNA TGTGCCAGCAGCCACCGGGACTTAACTTCAAGGCAGTACGTC. This encodes CASSHRDLTSRQYV.